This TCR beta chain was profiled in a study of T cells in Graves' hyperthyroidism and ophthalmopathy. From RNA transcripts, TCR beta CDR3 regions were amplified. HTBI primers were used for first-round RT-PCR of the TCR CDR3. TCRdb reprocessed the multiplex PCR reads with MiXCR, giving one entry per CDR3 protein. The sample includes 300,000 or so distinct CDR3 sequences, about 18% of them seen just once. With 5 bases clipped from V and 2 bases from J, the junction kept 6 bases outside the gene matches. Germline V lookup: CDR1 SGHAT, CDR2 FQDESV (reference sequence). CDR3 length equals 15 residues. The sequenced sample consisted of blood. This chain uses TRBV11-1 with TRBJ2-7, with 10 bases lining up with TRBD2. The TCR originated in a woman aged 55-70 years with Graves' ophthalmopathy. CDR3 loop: CASSPASGRAYEQYF. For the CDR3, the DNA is TGTGCCAGCAGCCCCGCGAGCGGGAGGGCCTACGAGCAGTACTTC.